The present TCR beta chain was sequenced within a study of T cell changes during pregnancy in multiple sclerosis. The repertoire was sequenced with immunoSEQ multiplex PCR; TCRdb's copy has only in-frame clones and lacks some. The profile shows 85,000 to 100,000 clones, around 92% of them singletons. The CDR3 covers 13 residues. The ends lost 3 bases at V and 5 bases at J; junction bases unmatched: 4. Germline lookup yields CDR1 GTSNPN and CDR2 SVGIG (reference sequence). Concerning this clone: Other DNA sequences within the sample encode an identical CDR3.

The TCR sequence derives from a female donor with multiple sclerosis, enrolled in a pregnancy study. The genes are TRBV30 and TRBJ1-5, with 7 nucleotides matching TRBD1. Source: peripheral blood, taken after pregnancy. The CDR3 DNA is TGTGCCTGGAGCAACAGGGGAGATCAGCCCCAGCATTTT. Translation gives CAWSNRGDQPQHF.